This TCR beta chain was recorded in a study of blood T cell repertoires in COVID-19. Whole-study context: T cells, B-cell-depleted T cells, or PBMCs supplied cDNA or gDNA.

The CDR3 length is 14 residues. V dropped 1 base and J dropped 3 bases, with 9 bases sitting between them. Germline V gives CDR1 LGHDT, CDR2 YNNKEL (reference sequence). Data came from immunoSEQ multiplex PCR; TCRdb stores just in-frame clones and leaves some out. The table has 200,000 to 250,000 clones, around 84% seen once. J is TRBJ1-1 and V is TRBV3-1 (or the pseudogene TRBV3-2), with D possibly matching TRBD1 (5 bases). The sequenced sample was peripheral blood. The clonotype comes from a man between 50 and 59 years old with active or convalescent COVID-19. In DNA, the CDR3 is TGTGCCAGCAGCCAAGTCTTAGGGGACACTGAAGCTTTCTTT. Translating it yields CASSQVLGDTEAFF.